A selection of T cell receptor beta chains follows, all from one sample in a study of T-cell reconstitution after alpha-beta-depleted transplantation in children. TCRdb independently ran MiXCR on the PCR reads; one entry per CDR3 protein. The table shows hundreds of thousands of distinct CDR3 sequences, with around 9.6% occurring only once. The sequencing here drew on PBMCs from the stem cell graft donor, taken from the stem cell graft. These receptors were taken from a human donor who donated a stem cell graft to a child with acute lymphoblastic leukemia. Both conserved end residues are part of each CDR3.

V gene	J gene	CDR3 protein
TRBV12-3/TRBV12-4	TRBJ1-6	CASSLGRNNSPLHF
TRBV18	TRBJ1-1	CASSTYEQTEAFF
TRBV5-1	TRBJ2-3	CASSLAPSGGTDTQYF
TRBV7-8	TRBJ2-1	CASSPRTGGIRSEQFF
TRBV30	TRBJ2-7	CAWRGQFHEQYF
TRBV20-1	TRBJ2-7	CSAASRQTLIYEQYF
TRBV10-1	TRBJ2-7	CASREGQDSSYEQYF
TRBV5-5	TRBJ1-1	CASSPRTGAGGTEAFF
TRBV5-1	TRBJ1-2	CASSAGQGAAEYGYTF
TRBV7-2	TRBJ1-2	CASSPGTGGYGYTF
TRBV20-1	TRBJ1-1	CSARNRGEGTEAFF
TRBV5-6	TRBJ2-1	CASSLWGYNEQFF
TRBV7-2	TRBJ2-3	CASSRSRGANTQYF
TRBV5-4	TRBJ2-5	CASSSAGGPQETQYF
TRBV7-2	TRBJ2-1	CASSLGLRREQFF
TRBV7-9	TRBJ1-1	CASSLSVRTEAFF
TRBV5-1	TRBJ2-7	CASSYRDRGLVEQYF
TRBV5-1	TRBJ1-4	CASSDTTTNEKLFF
TRBV6-5	TRBJ1-1	CASSTGSEAFF
TRBV5-1	TRBJ2-2	CASSLDRSDTGELFF
TRBV20-1	TRBJ1-1	CSARDVGEAEAFF
TRBV6-1	TRBJ2-4	CASSRNSRDLLVDIQYF
TRBV20-1	TRBJ2-5	CSAAELTGGAETQYF
TRBV27	TRBJ1-2	CASRGQRSF
TRBV13	TRBJ2-1	CASSFSGLVYYEQFF
TRBV5-1	TRBJ2-3	CASSQQGIMDTQYF
TRBV12-3/TRBV12-4	TRBJ1-6	CASSSQVGGGTSPLHF
TRBV7-9	TRBJ2-1	CASSLDRRTYNEQFF
TRBV20-1	TRBJ2-3	CSAGMTSGGHTDTQYF
TRBV7-9	TRBJ2-7	CASSFRGSYEQYF
TRBV5-1	TRBJ2-3	CASSLILGALSTDTQYF
TRBV27	TRBJ1-4	CASSLFLWDEKLFF
TRBV12-3/TRBV12-4	TRBJ2-6	CASSFTGADGANVLTF
TRBV3-1	TRBJ2-7	CASSRTSGGVYEQYF
TRBV20-1	TRBJ2-1	CSAPLAGGNEQFF
TRBV5-8	TRBJ1-1	CASSLGTEYEAFF
TRBV12-3/TRBV12-4	TRBJ2-7	CASSFRGGNDEQYF